The 32 T cell receptor beta chains below all came from one sample that was sequenced in a study of siplizumab effects on memory and regulatory T cells. TCRdb's table, derived via immunoSEQ multiplex PCR, lists solely in-frame clones and lacks some. Of some 97,000 clones in the sample, about 90% were seen once. Sequencing was done on a sample of CD4+ T cells sorted from blood. Every receptor here comes from a human donor in good health.

The rearrangement uses TRBV10-3 and TRBJ1-1, with D hard to call. The CDR3 loop spans 12 amino acids. The germline V gene encodes CDR1 ENHRY and CDR2 SYGVKD. The germline V and J ends were trimmed by 3 bases and 7 bases, with 9 bases remaining between them. The CDR3 region is CAISDTPGEAFF. The CDR3 DNA sequence: TGTGCCATCAGTGACACACCCGGTGAAGCTTTCTTT.

V and J are TRBV5-1 and TRBJ1-4; 7 positions match TRBD1. V lost 3 bases to trimming and J lost 7 bases; unmatched junction nucleotides: 3. The CDR3 totals 13 residues. CDR1 is SGHRS and CDR2 is YFSETQ in the germline V gene. For the CDR3, the DNA is TGCGCCAGCAGCTCTAGGGACAGTGAAAAACTGTTTTTT. Translated, it gives CASSSRDSEKLFF.

The chain uses TRBV7-2 and TRBJ1-2; 9 nucleotides line up with TRBD1. The germline gives CDR1 SGHTA, CDR2 FQGNSA. Trimming at V came to 5 bases and at J to 8 bases, leaving 12 bases not matched to a gene. The CDR3 runs 15 residues. This CDR3 is CASSPPTGTGNGYTF. In nucleotides, the CDR3 is TGTGCCAGCAGCCCCCCAACCGGGACAGGGAACGGCTACACCTTC.

The CDR3 sequence is CATSRDGQVSNEQFF. The CDR3, as DNA: TGTGCCACCAGCAGAGATGGGCAGGTGAGCAATGAGCAGTTCTTC. This rearrangement joins TRBV15 to TRBJ2-1; D is undetermined. V was clipped by 0 bases and J by 6 bases, with 12 bases between them. Germline lookup yields CDR1 LNHNV and CDR2 YYDKDF (reference sequence). The CDR3 has 15 residues.

The table lists this clone with a count of one. This chain links TRBV27 with TRBJ1-2; 8 bases are shared with TRBD1. Losses at the gene ends were 2 bases for V and 0 bases for J; bases not matched to a gene: 2. Germline V gives CDR1 MNHEY, CDR2 SMNVEV (reference sequence). This CDR3 is built from 15 residues. CDR3 loop: CASSLMGQANYGYTF. For the CDR3, the DNA is TGTGCCAGCAGTTTAATGGGACAGGCTAACTATGGCTACACCTTC.

The chain is built from TRBV28 and TRBJ2-7; 10 bases match TRBD1. J lost 3 bases, V lost 6 bases, and 2 bases had no gene match. The germline gives CDR1 MDHEN, CDR2 SYDVKM. CDR3 length equals 13 residues. The CDR3 region has the DNA TGTGCCAGCAGAGGACAGGGGGTCTACGAGCAGTACTTC. This gives the protein CASRGQGVYEQYF. The full variable domain, rest sourced from reference TRBV28 and TRBJ2-7, is DVKVTQSSRYLVKRTGEKVFLECVQDMDHENMFWYRQDPGLGLRLIYFSYDVKMKEKGDIPEGYSVSREKKERFSLILESASTNQTSMYLCASRGQGVYEQYFGPGTRLTVT.

The genes are TRBV5-6 and TRBJ1-1; maybe TRBD1 (5 bases). The V end was cut by 4 bases, the J end by 8 bases, with 9 bases between. The CDR3 spans 11 residues. Germline loops: CDR1 SGHDT, CDR2 YYEEEE. This CDR3 reads CASSRNREAFF. In nucleotides, the CDR3 is TGTGCCAGCAGCCGAAACAGGGAAGCTTTCTTT.

This chain connects TRBV14 to TRBJ1-5; D remains ambiguous. Trimming removed 4 bases at V and 5 bases at J, with 6 bases between. Germline CDR1 reads SGHDN; CDR2 reads FVKESK. The CDR3 sequence is 12 residues long. CDR3 nucleotide sequence: TGTGCCAGCAGCCTAAGGGATCAGCCCCAGCATTTT. It yields the protein CASSLRDQPQHF.

The chain links TRBV9 to TRBJ1-1; D unresolved. Germline CDR1 and CDR2: SGDLS and YYNGEE. Trimming shortened V by 2 bases and J by 5 bases, and 10 bases separated the two germline ends. This CDR3 is built from 13 residues. This chain's CDR3 is CASSVEGGTEAFF. CDR3 sequence (DNA): TGTGCCAGCAGCGTCGAGGGTGGGACTGAAGCTTTCTTT. The whole variable domain, remainder taken from reference TRBV9 and TRBJ1-1, is DSGVTQTPKHLITATGQRVTLRCSPRSGDLSVYWYQQSLDQGLQFLIQYYNGEERAKGNILERFSAQQFPDLHSELNLSSLELGDSALYFCASSVEGGTEAFFGQGTRLTVV.

This chain links TRBV4-1 with TRBJ2-3; D call uncertain. The CDR3 is 17 residues long. The germline V and J ends were trimmed by 1 base and 3 bases, with 17 bases remaining between them. In germline, CDR1 is MGHRA, CDR2 YSYEKL. CDR3 residues: CASSQGDGRKTTDTQYF. The DNA of the CDR3 is TGCGCCAGCAGCCAAGGAGATGGCCGTAAGACGACAGATACGCAGTATTTT.

This clone was counted only a few times. This chain connects TRBV7-3 to TRBJ1-5, with no clear D. Per germline, CDR1 SGHTA and CDR2 FQGTGA. The CDR3 length is 13 residues. Trimming shortened V by 0 bases and J by 3 bases, and 3 bases separated the two germline ends. In nucleotides, the CDR3 is TGTGCCAGCAGCTTAACTGTCAATCAGCCCCAGCATTTT. Translating it yields CASSLTVNQPQHF. The variable domain in full, completed from reference TRBV7-3 and TRBJ1-5, reads GAGVSQTPSNKVTEKGKYVELRCDPISGHTALYWYRQSLGQGPEFLIYFQGTGAADDSGLPNDRFFAVRPEGSVSTLKIQRTERGDSAVYLCASSLTVNQPQHFGDGTRLSIL.

V is TRBV25-1 and J is TRBJ2-6; D is unresolved. The CDR3 sequence is 16 residues long. Germline CDR1 reads MGHDK; CDR2 reads SYGVNS. V was cut by 4 bases and J by 0 bases, with 10 bases left in between. The chain's CDR3 is CASSAPGSSGANVLTF. CDR3 coding DNA: TGTGCCAGCAGTGCCCCAGGCTCCTCTGGGGCCAACGTCCTGACTTTC.

This clone was seen a single time. The rearrangement links TRBV6-1 to TRBJ1-4; 10 positions match TRBD1. The V gene's germline CDR1 is MNHNS and CDR2 SASEGT. The CDR3 has 15 amino acids. J was trimmed by 3 bases and V by 6 bases; bases with no gene match: 4. The chain's CDR3 is CASSKGQGANEKLFF. In DNA, the CDR3 is TGTGCCAGCAGCAAAGGACAGGGGGCTAATGAAAAACTGTTTTTT.

This sequence joins TRBV4-2 and TRBJ2-5; TRBD2 aligns across 15 bases. Germline loops: CDR1 LGHNA, CDR2 YNFKEQ. Trimming cost V 3 bases and J 5 bases; bases outside gene matches: 1. This CDR3 comprises 15 residues. The CDR3 loop is CASSQGLAGGETQYF. CDR3 coding DNA: TGTGCCAGCAGCCAGGGACTAGCGGGGGGTGAGACCCAGTACTTC.

The chain carries TRBV7-9 and TRBJ2-7; a possible D gene is TRBD2 (5 bases). CDR1 is SEHNR, CDR2 FQNEAQ, per germline (reference sequence). V dropped 8 bases and J dropped 4 bases, with 12 bases sitting between them. The CDR3 contains 12 residues. CDR3 DNA: TGTGCCAGCCGACCCCTAGCTTACGAGCAGTACTTC. Amino acid sequence: CASRPLAYEQYF.

The rearrangement uses TRBV28 and TRBJ2-1; D remains ambiguous. Trimming removed 8 bases at V and 7 bases at J, with 15 bases between. The CDR3 has 13 residues. Germline CDR1 is MDHEN and CDR2 is SYDVKM. This chain's CDR3 is CASLHSPLNEQFF. DNA of the CDR3: TGTGCCAGCTTACACAGTCCTTTAAATGAGCAGTTCTTC.

A few counts support this clone. The rearrangement joins TRBV7-9 to TRBJ1-1; D is uncertain. V was cut by 5 bases and J by 4 bases, with 14 bases left in between. The CDR3 length is 14 residues. The germline V gene encodes CDR1 SEHNR and CDR2 FQNEAQ (reference sequence). CDR3 DNA: TGTGCCAGCAGCGCCCAGGTTGAGGGCACTGAAGCTTTCTTT. Protein product: CASSAQVEGTEAFF.

The V call is TRBV29-1, the J call TRBJ1-2, with D tentatively TRBD1 (5 bases). Per germline, CDR1 SQVTM and CDR2 ANQGSEA. This CDR3 has 13 amino acids. V lost 1 base and J lost 7, with 13 bases in between. CDR3 nucleotides: TGCAGCGTTGAAGGAGAGCGGAGGGGTGGCTACACCTTC. Its translation is CSVEGERRGGYTF.

V is TRBV7-9 and J is TRBJ1-3; D uncertain. V was trimmed by 5 bases and J by 4 bases, leaving 15 bases between them. CDR3 length: 15 residues. Germline lookup yields CDR1 SEHNR and CDR2 FQNEAQ (reference sequence). CDR3 region: CASSVDRMWGNTIYF. In DNA form, the CDR3 reads TGTGCCAGCAGCGTTGACCGCATGTGGGGAAACACCATATATTTT.

The rearrangement joins TRBV6-1 to TRBJ1-2; 8 bases agree with TRBD1. The CDR3 consists of 13 residues. CDR1 is MNHNS and CDR2 is SASEGT in the germline V gene. V dropped 2 bases and J dropped 8; count of bases not matched to a gene: 4. Here the CDR3 DNA reads TGTGCCAGCAGTGAATCAGGGGGCTACGGCTACACCTTC. Translation: CASSESGGYGYTF.

This chain uses TRBV18 with TRBJ2-5, with D uncertain. This CDR3 spans 12 amino acids. The ends were cut back, 3 bases at V and 4 bases at J, with 6 bases in the middle. Germline assignment: CDR1 KGHSH and CDR2 LQKENI. CDR3 bases: TGTGCCAGCTCACCCACCGTAGAGACCCAGTACTTC. This encodes CASSPTVETQYF. The complete variable domain, with remaining parts taken from reference TRBV18 and TRBJ2-5, reads NAGVMQNPRHLVRRRGQEARLRCSPMKGHSHVYWYRQLPEEGLKFMVYLQKENIIDESGMPKERFSAEFPKEGPSILRIQQVVRGDSAAYFCASSPTVETQYFGPGTRLLVL.

The DNA for the CDR3 is TGCGCCAGCAGTGTACTAGCGGGGGGCCCAGAGACCCAGTACTTC. Translated: CASSVLAGGPETQYF. The chain employs TRBV10-1 and TRBJ2-5, with 12 bases matching TRBD2. Germline V gene data show CDR1 as WNHNN and CDR2 as SYGVQD (reference sequence). V shed 4 bases, J shed 4 bases, and the junction held 4 bases outside the gene matches. The length of the CDR3 is 15 residues.

The J gene is TRBJ2-5, the V gene TRBV4-1; 7 bases map to TRBD2. The tail of the sequence fits TRBJ2-7 better, so the J call may be wrong. CDR1 and CDR2 (germline): MGHRA, YSYEKL. The CDR3 sequence is 16 residues long. The CDR3 sequence: CASSQGRGLVGYEQYF. The CDR3 region has the DNA TGCGCCAGCAGCCAAGGGAGAGGACTAGTGGGATACGAGCAGTACTTC.

V gene TRBV7-3 combines with J gene TRBJ2-3; 13 nucleotides align to TRBD2. This CDR3 has 17 amino acids. CDR1 and CDR2 (germline): SGHTA, FQGTGA. V dropped 4 bases and J dropped 4; count of bases not matched to a gene: 8. The CDR3 DNA sequence: TGTGCCAGCAGCTCTCGGACTAGCGGGGGAGTTTCAGATACGCAGTATTTT. Translated, it gives CASSSRTSGGVSDTQYF.

V is TRBV5-4 and J is TRBJ2-7; 8 bases match TRBD1. The CDR3 length is 15 residues. Germline V gene sequence: CDR1 SGHNT, CDR2 YYREEE (reference sequence). V shed 5 bases, J shed 5 bases, and the junction held 12 bases outside the gene matches. CDR3 DNA sequence: TGTGCCAGCAGTTCCAGGGGGCGCAGGTGGGACGAGCAGTACTTC. Encoded protein: CASSSRGRRWDEQYF.

This rearrangement joins TRBV28 to TRBJ1-4, with D possibly matching TRBD1 (6 bases). CDR1 MDHEN and CDR2 SYDVKM come from the germline V gene. The CDR3 runs 17 residues. V gave up 7 bases and J gave up 0 bases, with 18 bases separating them. The CDR3 protein is CASTRGGTPATNEKLFF. CDR3 sequence (DNA): TGTGCCAGCACCCGAGGGGGGACACCAGCAACTAATGAAAAACTGTTTTTT. Combining the CDR3 with reference TRBV28 and TRBJ1-4 gives the whole variable domain DVKVTQSSRYLVKRTGEKVFLECVQDMDHENMFWYRQDPGLGLRLIYFSYDVKMKEKGDIPEGYSVSREKKERFSLILESASTNQTSMYLCASTRGGTPATNEKLFFGSGTQLSVL.

The J gene is TRBJ2-3, the V gene TRBV6-1; D remains unclear. From germline, CDR1 is MNHNS and CDR2 SASEGT. The CDR3 has 11 amino acids. The V end was cut by 3 bases, the J end by 8 bases, with 6 bases between. The CDR3 coding sequence is TGTGCCAGCAGTGATCTGGGTACGCAGTATTTT. Translated: CASSDLGTQYF.

The V gene is TRBV6-6, the J gene TRBJ1-5, with a weak D call TRBD1 (5 bases). This CDR3 has 14 residues. Trimming removed 5 bases from V and 6 bases from J, with 14 bases in between. CDR1 and CDR2 from the germline V gene are MNHNY and SVGAGI (reference sequence). The CDR3 loop is CASSRQGNSQPQHF. Here the CDR3 DNA reads TGTGCCAGCAGTCGTCAGGGAAATAGTCAGCCCCAGCATTTT.

The chain couples TRBV19 to TRBJ2-3, with TRBD1 as a possible D gene (5 bases). Germline V lookup: CDR1 LNHDA, CDR2 SQIVND (reference sequence). Trimming cost V 10 bases and J 2 bases, with 16 bases left between them. The CDR3 has 14 residues. The CDR3 sequence is CATSPGWTTDTQYF. DNA of the CDR3: TGTGCCACTTCACCAGGGTGGACCACAGATACGCAGTATTTT. Full variable domain (remainder filled in from reference TRBV19 and TRBJ2-3): DGGITQSPKYLFRKEGQNVTLSCEQNLNHDAMYWYRQDPGQGLRLIYYSQIVNDFQKGDIAEGYSVSREKKESFPLTVTSAQKNPTAFYLCATSPGWTTDTQYFGPGTRLTVL.

The rearrangement joins TRBV7-2 to TRBJ1-2; 9 nucleotides align to TRBD1. Per the germline V gene, CDR1 is SGHTA and CDR2 is FQGNSA. V gave up 1 base and J gave up 5 bases; unmatched junction bases: 5. The CDR3 runs 15 residues. The CDR3 coding sequence is TGTGCCAGCAGCTTAGTTGAGGGACAGGGATATGGCTACACCTTC. Translating it yields CASSLVEGQGYGYTF.

This chain uses TRBV19 with TRBJ1-6; no clear D. Germline CDR1 is LNHDA and CDR2 is SQIVND (reference sequence). This CDR3 region has 15 residues. Trimming removed 1 base at V and 8 bases at J, with 12 bases between. CDR3 bases: TGTGCCAGTAGTATAGGAGTACTCACCTATTCACCCCTCCACTTT. Translated: CASSIGVLTYSPLHF.

The chain couples TRBV6-1 to TRBJ1-5; maybe TRBD1 (5 bases). This CDR3 is 16 amino acids long. The germline gives CDR1 MNHNS, CDR2 SASEGT. The V end lost 4 bases, the J end lost 3 bases, and 16 bases lay between the germline ends. The CDR3 region has the DNA TGTGCCAGCAGTGGACCATCCGGGGGGAACAATCAGCCCCAGCATTTT. Protein sequence: CASSGPSGGNNQPQHF.